The 26 T cell receptor beta chains given below trace back to one sample, sequenced in a study of blood T cell repertoires in COVID-19 (TCRdb year 2020). The library was produced with the immunoSEQ multiplex PCR assay. TCRdb re-hosts the immuneACCESS table, in-frame sequences only. Its copies lack some clones; in the studies checked, an unresolved V gene accounts for under half of them, and the cause for the rest is not known. A total of 250,000 or so clones appear in this sample, roughly 87% of them only once. 3% of the sample lies in the top ten. Specimen: peripheral blood. Every receptor here comes from a man aged 18 to 29 with active or convalescent COVID-19.

V and J are TRBV7-8 and TRBJ2-7; TRBD1 matches at 8 bases. V was clipped by 4 bases and J by 7 bases; unmatched bases: 6. Germline CDR1 reads SGHVS; CDR2 reads FQNEAQ. The CDR3 runs to 13 residues. CDR3 bases: TGTGCCAGCAGCTCAACAGGACAGGGTGAGCAGTACTTC. It encodes CASSSTGQGEQYF.

The chain employs TRBV21-1 and TRBJ1-1; the table names TRBD1, a call not compared with the DNA. TRBV21-1 is noted as a pseudogene. This CDR3 has 14 residues. The CDR3 DNA sequence: TGTGCCAGCAGCATCGGACAGGGGGCAGCTGAAGCTTTCTTT. This encodes CASSIGQGAAEAFF.

CDR3 bases: TGTGCCAGCAGTTACGTGCAGGGGGCCGTTTCTTTCTTT. Its translation is CASSYVQGAVSFF. This chain joins TRBV6-2 or TRBV6-3 and TRBJ1-1, with 8 bases lining up with TRBD1. The ends lost 2 bases at V and 12 bases at J; junction bases unmatched: 8. This CDR3 has 13 residues. Per germline, CDR1 MNHEY and CDR2 SVGEGT.

The V gene is TRBV6-1, the J gene TRBJ2-2; weak D call: TRBD1 (8 bases). Germline V gives CDR1 MNHNS, CDR2 SASEGT. The V end was cut by 4 bases, the J end by 6 bases, with 21 bases between. The CDR3 spans 17 residues. The CDR3 bases are TGTGCCAGCAGTGGGGCTAGACAGGGGAGGGCACCCGGGGAGCTGTTTTTT. Translated, it gives CASSGARQGRAPGELFF.

The chain carries TRBV6-5 and TRBJ2-1; 7 bases match TRBD2. In germline, CDR1 is MNHEY, CDR2 SVGAGI. The V and J ends lost 5 bases and 4 bases, in that order; junction bases with no gene match: 8. This CDR3 has 15 amino acids. The CDR3 nucleotides are TGTGCCAGCAGTAAGCTAGCGGCCCCTTACAATGAGCAGTTCTTC. Its translation is CASSKLAAPYNEQFF.

In the case of this clone: Relative to the germline gene, one junction end is altered; a read error may explain this. This sequence joins TRBV7-9 and TRBJ1-1; D ambiguous. Per germline, CDR1 SEHNR and CDR2 FQNEAQ (reference sequence). CDR3 length equals 13 residues. CDR3 nucleotide sequence: TGTGCGAGCAGCCCAGAGGATCGGCCTGAAGCTTTCTTT. Translated: CASSPEDRPEAFF.

The chain links TRBV5-1 to TRBJ1-1, with D perhaps matching TRBD1 (6 bases). V was cut by 0 bases and J by 8 bases, with 14 bases left in between. The germline CDR1 and CDR2 sequences are SGHRS and YFSETQ. The CDR3 runs to 14 residues. CDR3: CASSLVVGTGEAFF. The CDR3, as DNA: TGCGCCAGCAGCTTGGTTGTAGGTACAGGGGAAGCTTTCTTT.

CDR3 loop: CASSRGGRVSYNSPLHF. The DNA of the CDR3 is TGTGCCAGCAGCCGCGGGGGCCGTGTCTCCTATAATTCACCCCTCCACTTT. This chain uses TRBV14 with TRBJ1-6; D is perhaps TRBD1 (6 bases). This CDR3 is built from 17 residues. V dropped 4 bases and J dropped 0 bases, with 13 bases sitting between them. Per the germline V gene, CDR1 is SGHDN and CDR2 is FVKESK.

The rearrangement joins TRBV7-9 to TRBJ1-2; D remains ambiguous. Trimming cost V 7 bases and J 0 bases, with 18 bases left between them. The V gene's germline CDR1 is SEHNR and CDR2 FQNEAQ (reference sequence). This CDR3 has 16 residues. The CDR3 sequence: CASTTRGSATNYGYTF. CDR3 DNA: TGTGCCAGCACAACCCGGGGTAGTGCAACTAACTATGGCTACACCTTC.

This clone has only one observation. CDR3 DNA: TGTGCCAGCAGCGTAGGAGTATCCGCGAACACCGGGGAGCTGTTTTTT. Encoded protein: CASSVGVSANTGELFF. The chain uses TRBV9 and TRBJ2-2, with unresolved D. The germline CDR1 and CDR2 sequences are SGDLS and YYNGEE. The CDR3 sequence is 16 residues long. Trimming pared 0 bases from V and 0 bases from J, leaving 9 bases between.

The chain carries TRBV5-1 and TRBJ2-5; 9 bases match TRBD1. The CDR3 has 15 amino acids. The ends lost 4 bases at V and 5 bases at J; junction bases unmatched: 9. Germline assignment: CDR1 SGHRS and CDR2 YFSETQ. The CDR3 bases are TGCGCCAGCAGCCTCGAACAGGGGGCGGGCGAGACCCAGTACTTC. Its protein product is CASSLEQGAGETQYF.

The chain is built from TRBV10-3 and TRBJ2-2, with D possibly being TRBD2 (5 bases). Germline assignment: CDR1 ENHRY and CDR2 SYGVKD. This CDR3 is 14 amino acids long. Trimming took 8 bases from V and 1 from J, leaving 11 bases between them. DNA of the CDR3: TGTGCCATCTCCCCCAGCGGGAACACCGGGGAGCTGTTTTTT. The encoded protein is CAISPSGNTGELFF.

V gene TRBV6-5 combines with J gene TRBJ2-1, with D tentatively TRBD1 (5 bases). CDR3 size: 13 residues. Trimming pared 7 bases from V and 9 bases from J, leaving 16 bases between. From germline, CDR1 is MNHEY and CDR2 SVGAGI. The CDR3 region has the DNA TGTGCCAGCACCACCCTAGGGGAAGGTGAGCAGTTCTTC. It yields the protein CASTTLGEGEQFF.

The rearrangement joins TRBV7-2 to TRBJ2-3; TRBD2 matches at 9 bases. The V gene end was trimmed by 4 bases and the J gene end by 2 bases; junction bases not matched to a gene: 7. CDR1 is SGHTA, CDR2 FQGNSA, per germline. The CDR3 extends over 16 amino acids. CDR3 nucleotides: TGTGCCAGCAGCTGGGATTTAGCGGGGGCCACAGATACGCAGTATTTT. Its protein is CASSWDLAGATDTQYF.

The chain carries TRBV7-3 and TRBJ2-5, with a tentative D call TRBD2 (6 bases). V gave up 1 base and J gave up 4 bases, with 10 bases separating them. This CDR3 contains 14 residues. From germline, CDR1 is SGHTA and CDR2 FQGTGA. The CDR3 nucleotides are TGTGCCAGCAGCTTAAGCGGGGACGCAGAGACCCAGTACTTC. The encoded protein is CASSLSGDAETQYF.

A few counts support this clone. The chain carries TRBV7-3 and TRBJ2-2, with a tentative D call TRBD2 (7 bases). Trimming stripped 5 bases from V and 2 bases from J, with 12 bases between. The CDR3 runs 15 residues. Per germline, CDR1 SGHTA and CDR2 FQGTGA. The CDR3 protein is CASSPPGGNTGELFF. CDR3 DNA sequence: TGTGCCAGCAGCCCCCCGGGGGGCAACACCGGGGAGCTGTTTTTT. Complete variable domain (other parts from reference TRBV7-3 and TRBJ2-2): GAGVSQTPSNKVTEKGKYVELRCDPISGHTALYWYRQSLGQGPEFLIYFQGTGAADDSGLPNDRFFAVRPEGSVSTLKIQRTERGDSAVYLCASSPPGGNTGELFFGEGSRLTVL.

The chain joins TRBV11-2 to TRBJ1-5, with D hard to call. CDR1 and CDR2 (germline): SGHAT, FQNNGV. V was trimmed by 1 base and J by 0 bases, leaving 4 bases between them. The CDR3 has 14 amino acids. CDR3 sequence: CASSLGGSNQPQHF. In DNA, the CDR3 is TGTGCCAGCAGCTTAGGCGGTAGCAATCAGCCCCAGCATTTT.

The rearrangement uses TRBV11-3 and TRBJ1-3; D gene uncertain. CDR3 length equals 16 residues. V shed 2 bases and J shed 4 bases, with 15 bases lying between them. Germline CDR1 and CDR2: SGHNT and YENEEA. CDR3 sequence reads: CASSLSGPSDGNTIYF. Written as DNA, the CDR3 is TGTGCCAGCAGCTTATCTGGGCCCTCCGACGGAAACACCATATATTTT.

This sequence joins TRBV7-3 and TRBJ2-2; 7 nucleotides line up with TRBD1. Germline CDR1 is SGHTA and CDR2 is FQGTGA. V shed 2 bases, J shed 6 bases, and the junction held 9 bases outside the gene matches. CDR3 length: 16 residues. CDR3 region: CASSLLRGGRSGELFF. CDR3 DNA: TGTGCCAGCAGCTTACTCAGAGGGGGCAGGTCCGGGGAGCTGTTTTTT. The full variable domain, completed using reference TRBV7-3 and TRBJ2-2, is GAGVSQTPSNKVTEKGKYVELRCDPISGHTALYWYRQSLGQGPEFLIYFQGTGAADDSGLPNDRFFAVRPEGSVSTLKIQRTERGDSAVYLCASSLLRGGRSGELFFGEGSRLTVL.

The table lists this clone with a count of one. The rearrangement links TRBV28 to TRBJ2-5; a weak D match, TRBD2 (6 bases). Germline CDR1 is MDHEN and CDR2 is SYDVKM. This CDR3 is built from 13 residues. Trimming removed 3 bases at V and 4 bases at J, with 9 bases between. The CDR3 nucleotides read TGTGCCAGCAGTTTTCGGGGAGGAGAGACCCAGTACTTC. Protein sequence: CASSFRGGETQYF.

V is TRBV2 and J is TRBJ2-4, with D maybe TRBD1 (6 bases). This CDR3 region has 13 residues. Germline lookup yields CDR1 SNHLY and CDR2 FYNNEI. Trimming removed 5 bases from V and 8 bases from J, with 13 bases in between. In nucleotides, the CDR3 is TGTGCCAGCAGTACAGGGTTGGTGGACATTCAGTACTTC. Translating gives CASSTGLVDIQYF.

V and J are TRBV27 and TRBJ1-1; D uncertain. Germline loops: CDR1 MNHEY, CDR2 SMNVEV (reference sequence). The V end lost 6 bases, the J end lost 5 bases, and 13 bases lay between the germline ends. CDR3 length equals 13 residues. CDR3 loop: CASRSSFGTEAFF. CDR3 in DNA: TGTGCCAGCAGATCGTCCTTCGGGACTGAAGCTTTCTTT.

This clone was observed a handful of times. The V call is TRBV9, the J call TRBJ1-3, with a tentative D call TRBD1 (6 bases). The CDR3 contains 16 residues. V lost 2 bases to trimming and J lost 1 base, with 13 bases between them. From germline, CDR1 is SGDLS and CDR2 YYNGEE. In nucleotides, the CDR3 is TGTGCCAGCAGCGTGGGGGGGCTAAGATCTGGAAACACCATATATTTT. Protein: CASSVGGLRSGNTIYF.

The V call is TRBV9, the J call TRBJ1-5; D might be TRBD1 (5 bases). Between the trimmed V and J ends, which lost 3 bases and 3 bases, there was a span of 10 bases. The CDR3 spans 14 residues. Germline-derived CDR1 and CDR2 are SGDLS and YYNGEE. CDR3 DNA sequence: TGTGCCAGCAGCGCGGGGGACTTCAATCAGCCCCAGCATTTT. Amino acids: CASSAGDFNQPQHF.

The chain recombines TRBV4-3 with TRBJ2-2; TRBD2 agrees at 13 bases. J gave up 7 bases and V 4 bases, and 12 bases lay outside the gene matches. Germline values: CDR1 LGHNA, CDR2 YSLEER. The CDR3 length is 18 residues. The chain's CDR3 is CASSPRTSGSIDRGELFF. As DNA, the CDR3 is TGCGCCAGCAGCCCACGGACTAGCGGGAGCATTGACCGCGGGGAGCTGTTTTTT.

The genes are TRBV15 and TRBJ2-1, with 9 bases fitting TRBD2. Losses at the gene ends were 0 bases for V and 6 bases for J; bases not matched to a gene: 3. CDR3 size: 15 residues. In germline, CDR1 is LNHNV, CDR2 YYDKDF (reference sequence). The chain's CDR3 is CATSRDRTSVNEQFF. DNA of the CDR3: TGTGCCACCAGCAGAGATCGGACTAGCGTCAATGAGCAGTTCTTC.